One T cell receptor beta chain is described in this entry. The source of the sample is a study of cytomegalovirus exposure and HLA in healthy donors. V shed 5 bases and J shed 5 bases, with 18 bases lying between them. The germline V gene has CDR1 MGHRA and CDR2 YSYEKL. The CDR3 loop spans 15 amino acids. PCR was performed using 60 Vbeta and 13 Jbeta primers. Clones were read by immunoSEQ multiplex PCR, and TCRdb kept only the in-frame ones, dropping some. The sample lists 200,000 to 250,000 clones, about three quarters occurring once. The sequence came from a woman aged 55-69 years in good health and CMV-seropositive. V and J are TRBV4-1 and TRBJ1-2, with a tentative D call TRBD1 (6 bases). Input material: PBMCs. The CDR3 here is CASSVETRGYYGYTF. CDR3 sequence (DNA): TGCGCCAGCAGCGTCGAGACCAGGGGATATTATGGCTACACCTTC.